This T cell receptor (beta chain) was identified in a study of tumor-infiltrating lymphocytes in primary liver carcinoma. General study findings and limits: Tumor top-250-clone fractions significantly exceeded those of blood (p = 0.039).

V lost 6 bases to trimming and J lost 4 bases, with 29 bases between them. There are 19 residues in the CDR3. In germline, CDR1 is MGHRA, CDR2 YSYEKL. TCR beta cDNA was prepared out of 500 ng total RNA by means of a constant-region primer. Libraries of TCR beta came from three nested multiplex PCR rounds with slightly modified ARM-PCR. PCR rounds one and two used TRBV1-TRBV30 forward primers with a C-beta reverse primer for 10 cycles each. TCRdb re-analysed the multiplex PCR reads in MiXCR, keeping a single row per CDR3 protein. The sample records 35,000 to 45,000 distinct CDR3 sequences, roughly 80% being singletons. As regards this clonotype: Its antigen remains unknown.

Co-extracted RNA and DNA came from 20-30 mg of unsorted bulk tissue. Cases comprised patients with primary liver carcinoma who received surgical resection. Donors were untreated and chronically infected with HBV. J is TRBJ2-3 and V is TRBV4-1; no reliable D call. Material: tumor-adjacent normal liver tissue. This TCR came from a young woman with primary liver carcinoma and hepatitis B virus infection. This CDR3 is CASSSVPGEGRVKADTQYF. The CDR3 nucleotides read TGCGCCAGCAGTTCAGTACCTGGTGAAGGAAGGGTCAAGGCAGATACGCAGTATTTT.